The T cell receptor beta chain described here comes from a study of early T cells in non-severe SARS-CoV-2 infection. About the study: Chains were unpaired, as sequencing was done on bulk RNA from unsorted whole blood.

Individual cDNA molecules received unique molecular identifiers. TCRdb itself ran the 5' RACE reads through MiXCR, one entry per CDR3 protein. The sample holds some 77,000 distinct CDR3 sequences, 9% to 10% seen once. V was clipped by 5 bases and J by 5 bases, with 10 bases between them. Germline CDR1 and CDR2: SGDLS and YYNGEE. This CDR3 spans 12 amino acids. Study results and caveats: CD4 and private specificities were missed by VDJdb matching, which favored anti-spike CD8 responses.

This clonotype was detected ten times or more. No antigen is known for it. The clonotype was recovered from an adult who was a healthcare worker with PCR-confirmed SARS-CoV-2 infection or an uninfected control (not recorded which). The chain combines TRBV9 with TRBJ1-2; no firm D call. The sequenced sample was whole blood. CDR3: CASSESVYGYTF. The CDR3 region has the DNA TGTGCCAGCAGTGAGAGCGTTTATGGCTACACCTTC.